The present T cell receptor (beta chain) was sequenced within a study of shared clonotypes between healthy human individuals. TCRdb's table, derived via immunoSEQ multiplex PCR, lists solely in-frame clones and lacks some. Of 600,000 to 750,000 clones listed, approximately 75% are singletons. Sequenced sample: memory CD4+ T cells sorted from blood. Described subset: CD45RA-negative fraction. This TCR derives from a woman aged 30 to 39 in good health.

This CDR3 reads CASRPELAGRNEQFF. The CDR3 DNA reads TGTGCCAGCAGGCCTGAGCTAGCGGGAAGGAATGAGCAGTTCTTC. V usage is TRBV27 and J usage is TRBJ2-1, with TRBD2 matching over 9 bases. The CDR3 runs to 15 residues. Germline loops: CDR1 MNHEY, CDR2 SMNVEV (reference sequence). Trimming at V came to 6 bases and at J to 7 bases, leaving 10 bases not matched to a gene.